These 20 T cell receptor beta chains came from one sample sequenced in a study of beta chain features in type 1 diabetes. TCRB transcripts that were expressed got sequenced, as all of the isolated RNA had been reverse transcribed. The assay was immunoSEQ multiplex PCR, and TCRdb's table has in-frame clones only and misses some. The table records 350,000 or so clones, roughly a fifth of them present only once. The material sequenced was naive CD4+ T cells from blood. Every receptor here comes from a young woman in good health.

There are a few counts of this clone. The V and J genes are TRBV4-2 and TRBJ2-5; 13 bases line up with TRBD2. V lost 4 bases to trimming and J lost 5 bases; unmatched junction nucleotides: 10. Germline V gene data show CDR1 as LGHNA and CDR2 as YNFKEQ. CDR3 length: 17 amino acids. CDR3 nucleotide sequence: TGTGCCAGCAGCCCCCATTCCCGGACTAGCGGGGGCGAGACCCAGTACTTC. It encodes CASSPHSRTSGGETQYF.

The rearrangement links TRBV5-1 to TRBJ2-1; D remains ambiguous. Trimming took off 1 base at V and 8 bases at J, with 7 bases between the two ends. This CDR3 comprises 12 residues. Germline CDR1 reads SGHRS; CDR2 reads YFSETQ. The CDR3 protein is CASSLSVHEQFF. The CDR3 DNA sequence: TGCGCCAGCAGCTTGAGCGTGCATGAGCAGTTCTTC.

This chain joins TRBV30 and TRBJ1-2; D possibly corresponds to TRBD1 (6 bases). The CDR3 is 12 residues long. V shed 1 base and J shed 5 bases, with 8 bases lying between them. The V gene's germline CDR1 is GTSNPN and CDR2 SVGIG (reference sequence). CDR3 sequence: CAWSAGQYGYTF. DNA for the CDR3: TGTGCCTGGAGTGCCGGACAGTATGGCTACACCTTC.

The J gene is TRBJ2-5, the V gene TRBV7-2; TRBD2 is a possible D gene (5 bases). V was clipped by 6 bases and J by 3 bases, with 11 bases between them. CDR3 size: 13 residues. CDR1 is SGHTA, CDR2 FQGNSA, per germline. CDR3 coding DNA: TGTGCCAGCAGTTCCACTAGTAAAGAGACCCAGTACTTC. This sequence encodes CASSSTSKETQYF.

This clone was seen a few times. The chain combines TRBV30 with TRBJ1-6; possibly TRBD1 for D (5 bases). Per germline, CDR1 GTSNPN and CDR2 SVGIG (reference sequence). Trimming took off 0 bases at V and 9 bases at J, with 12 bases between the two ends. This CDR3 is built from 14 residues. This CDR3 is CAWSVGHGVSPLHF. The CDR3 nucleotides read TGTGCCTGGAGTGTTGGACACGGTGTTTCACCCCTCCACTTT.

This clone was observed a few times. V usage is TRBV7-2 and J usage is TRBJ2-5, with no clear D. This CDR3 region has 13 residues. From germline, CDR1 is SGHTA and CDR2 FQGNSA. The germline V and J ends were trimmed by 2 bases and 3 bases, with 7 bases remaining between them. The CDR3 here is CASSLMVEETQYF. As DNA, the CDR3 is TGTGCCAGCAGCTTAATGGTAGAAGAGACCCAGTACTTC.

DNA for the CDR3: TGTGCTAGTGGTTTGGGAACAGGGGGCGCAGGGTACCGTGATCAGCCCCAGCATTTT. It specifies CASGLGTGGAGYRDQPQHF. The chain joins TRBV12-5 to TRBJ1-5; 9 bases align to TRBD1. V shed 1 base, J shed 5 bases, and the junction held 15 bases outside the gene matches. Germline CDR1 reads LGHNT; CDR2 reads FRNRAP. The CDR3 loop spans 19 amino acids.

This clone turned up a few times. The V call is TRBV29-1, the J call TRBJ2-7; 8 bases line up with TRBD1. Trimming took 4 bases from V and 1 from J; bases not matched to a gene: 3. The CDR3 contains 13 residues. The germline V gene has CDR1 SQVTM and CDR2 ANQGSEA. CDR3 nucleotide sequence: TGCAGCGTTGGAAGGACAGGGTCCTACGAGCAGTACTTC. Its protein is CSVGRTGSYEQYF.

The V and J genes are TRBV5-4 and TRBJ1-1, with TRBD1 as a possible D gene (5 bases). The germline V gene has CDR1 SGHNT and CDR2 YYREEE (reference sequence). This CDR3 is 18 amino acids long. Trimming took 0 bases from V and 0 from J, leaving 18 bases between them. The CDR3 loop reads CASSLGVKRQSMNTEAFF. Written as DNA, the CDR3 is TGTGCCAGCAGCTTGGGCGTTAAAAGACAGAGTATGAACACTGAAGCTTTCTTT.

The gene calls are TRBV7-8 and TRBJ2-5, with a weak D call TRBD1 (6 bases). CDR3 length equals 13 residues. CDR1 is SGHVS and CDR2 is FQNEAQ in the germline V gene. The ends were cut back, 5 bases at V and 3 bases at J, with 10 bases in the middle. CDR3 in amino acids: CASSQRTEETQYF. In DNA form, the CDR3 reads TGTGCCAGCAGCCAAAGGACAGAAGAGACCCAGTACTTC.

This clone was observed a handful of times. The rearrangement joins TRBV5-4 to TRBJ2-1; 9 bases match TRBD1. This CDR3 has 15 residues. V shed 4 bases and J 9 bases; nucleotides not matched to a gene: 11. Germline V gives CDR1 SGHNT, CDR2 YYREEE (reference sequence). The CDR3 sequence is CASSPGTGRPFEQFF. For the CDR3, the DNA is TGTGCCAGCAGCCCGGGGACAGGGAGGCCCTTTGAGCAGTTCTTC.

V gene TRBV5-1 combines with J gene TRBJ1-1; D unresolved. This CDR3 comprises 12 residues. The germline CDR1 and CDR2 sequences are SGHRS and YFSETQ. With 5 bases removed from V and 1 base from J, the gap between germline ends came to 6 bases. The CDR3 bases are TGCGCCAGCAGGGAGGGGAACACTGAAGCTTTCTTT. Protein sequence: CASREGNTEAFF.

This clone was counted only a few times. CDR3 in amino acids: CASSGARDYNEQFF. CDR3 coding DNA: TGTGCCAGCAGCGGCGCGAGGGACTACAATGAGCAGTTCTTC. The chain is built from TRBV7-8 and TRBJ2-1, with a possible D match to TRBD2 (5 bases). The V end lost 5 bases, the J end lost 3 bases, and 11 bases lay between the germline ends. Germline CDR1 and CDR2: SGHVS and FQNEAQ. CDR3 length: 14 residues.

The chain couples TRBV4-1 to TRBJ1-2; a weak D match, TRBD1 (6 bases). The length of the CDR3 is 14 residues. Germline CDR1 reads MGHRA; CDR2 reads YSYEKL. V lost 2 bases to trimming and J lost 4 bases, with 11 bases between them. The CDR3 nucleotides read TGCGCCAGCAGCCAACCAGGGGCCCCCTATGGCTACACCTTC. Its translation is CASSQPGAPYGYTF.

V gene TRBV29-1 combines with J gene TRBJ2-5; D is ambiguous. V gave up 4 bases and J gave up 2 bases, with 11 bases separating them. The CDR3 runs to 13 residues. The germline V gene has CDR1 SQVTM and CDR2 ANQGSEA. The CDR3 spells CSVGLQIQETQYF. As DNA, the CDR3 is TGCAGCGTTGGCTTGCAGATACAAGAGACCCAGTACTTC. Looking up the rest from reference TRBV29-1 and TRBJ2-5 gives the full variable domain: SAVISQKPSRDICQRGTSLTIQCQVDSQVTMMFWYRQQPGQSLTLIATANQGSEATYESGFVIDKFPISRPNLTFSTLTVSNMSPEDSSIYLCSVGLQIQETQYFGPGTRLLVL.

This clone was counted between two and nine times. The genes are TRBV15 and TRBJ1-5; no clear D gene. Trimming took 0 bases from V and 3 from J, leaving 15 bases between them. The CDR3 is made up of 17 amino acids. The V gene's germline CDR1 is LNHNV and CDR2 YYDKDF (reference sequence). CDR3 DNA: TGTGCCACCAGCAGAGATAGGGCGGAGGATAACAATCAGCCCCAGCATTTT. Its translation: CATSRDRAEDNNQPQHF.

A few counts support this clone. As DNA, the CDR3 is TGTGCCATCAGTTCCGGGGAGAGCTATGGCTACACCTTC. Protein product: CAISSGESYGYTF. This sequence joins TRBV10-3 and TRBJ1-2; no clear D gene. The CDR3 length is 13 residues. Germline V gives CDR1 ENHRY, CDR2 SYGVKD. Trimming pared 5 bases from V and 4 bases from J, leaving 11 bases between.

This clone turned up a few times. The CDR3 loop is CASSPPLLSIAYNEQFF. The CDR3 DNA is TGTGCCAGCAGCCCCCCTTTGTTGTCTATTGCCTACAATGAGCAGTTCTTC. This chain links TRBV9 with TRBJ2-1; D gene unclear. The germline gives CDR1 SGDLS, CDR2 YYNGEE. The CDR3 is 17 amino acids. Trimming took 4 bases from V and 2 from J, leaving 19 bases between them.

This clone came up once. This sequence joins TRBV7-3 and TRBJ2-3; no reliable D call. Germline V gives CDR1 SGHTA, CDR2 FQGTGA. V dropped 5 bases and J dropped 2 bases, with 8 bases sitting between them. The CDR3 consists of 13 residues. This chain's CDR3 is CASSPTYTDTQYF. CDR3 nucleotide sequence: TGTGCCAGCAGCCCGACTTACACAGATACGCAGTATTTT.

This clone came up a few times. V and J are TRBV9 and TRBJ2-5; D is unresolved. Between the trimmed V and J ends, which lost 3 bases and 5 bases, there was a span of 11 bases. The CDR3 sequence is 13 residues long. CDR1 is SGDLS and CDR2 is YYNGEE in the germline V gene. CDR3 sequence reads: CASSGISEETQYF. In DNA form, the CDR3 reads TGTGCCAGCAGCGGAATTAGTGAGGAGACCCAGTACTTC.